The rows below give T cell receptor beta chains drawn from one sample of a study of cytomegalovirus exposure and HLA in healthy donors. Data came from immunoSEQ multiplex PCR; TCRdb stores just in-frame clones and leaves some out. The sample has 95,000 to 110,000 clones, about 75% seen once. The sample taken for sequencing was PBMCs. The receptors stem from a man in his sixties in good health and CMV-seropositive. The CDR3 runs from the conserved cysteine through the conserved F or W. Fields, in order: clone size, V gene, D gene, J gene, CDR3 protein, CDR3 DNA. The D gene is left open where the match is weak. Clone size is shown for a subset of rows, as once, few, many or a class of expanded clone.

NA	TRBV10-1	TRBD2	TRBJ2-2	CASSPGRGGTGELFF	TGCGCCAGCAGTCCCGGGAGGGGAGGCACCGGGGAGCTGTTTTTT
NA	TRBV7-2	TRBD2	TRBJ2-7	CASSRRDYRSYEQYF	TGTGCCAGCAGCCGTAGGGACTATCGCTCCTACGAGCAGTACTTC
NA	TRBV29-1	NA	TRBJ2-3	CSVGAGVWTDTQYF	TGCAGCGTTGGAGCAGGGGTATGGACAGATACGCAGTATTTT
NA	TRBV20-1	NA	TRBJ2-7	CSATQGGEQYF	TGCAGTGCCACCCAGGGAGGCGAGCAGTACTTC
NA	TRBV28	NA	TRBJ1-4	CASTGATNEKLFF	TGTGCCAGCACAGGTGCAACTAATGAAAAACTGTTTTTT
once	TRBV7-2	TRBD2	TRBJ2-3	CASSFGRGGPVTDTQYF	TGTGCCAGCAGCTTTGGGCGGGGGGGGCCAGTTACAGATACGCAGTATTTT
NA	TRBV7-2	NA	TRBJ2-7	CASSWGAFSYEQYF	TGTGCCAGCAGCTGGGGAGCGTTCTCCTACGAGCAGTACTTC
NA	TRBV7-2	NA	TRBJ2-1	CASSTYSLEQFF	TGTGCCAGCAGCACCTACTCTTTGGAGCAGTTCTTC
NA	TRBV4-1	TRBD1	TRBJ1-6	CASSHAKDRAKSSNSPLHF	TGCGCCAGCAGCCATGCCAAAGACAGGGCAAAAAGTTCTAATTCACCCCTCCACTTT
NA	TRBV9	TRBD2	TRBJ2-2	CASSRAGDRNTGELFF	TGTGCCAGCAGCCGGGCGGGGGATAGGAACACCGGGGAGCTGTTTTTT
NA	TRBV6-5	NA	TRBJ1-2	CASINRGAGGYTF	TGTGCCAGCATCAACCGGGGGGCTGGCGGCTACACCTTC
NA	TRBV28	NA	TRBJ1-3	CASTPSRTTASGNTIYF	TGTGCCAGCACCCCAAGCAGGACAACCGCCTCTGGAAACACCATATATTTT
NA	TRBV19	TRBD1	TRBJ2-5	CASTPGQVLETQYF	TGTGCCAGTACCCCAGGACAGGTGTTAGAGACCCAGTACTTC
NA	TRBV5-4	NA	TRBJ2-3	CASSRKRQGIPDTQYF	TGTGCCAGCAGCCGAAAACGCCAGGGGATCCCAGATACGCAGTATTTT
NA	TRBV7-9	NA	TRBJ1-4	CASSLGSGPEKLFF	TGTGCCAGCAGCTTAGGATCAGGGCCGGAAAAACTGTTTTTT
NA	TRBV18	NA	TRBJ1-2	CASSAPPGVSYTF	TGTGCCAGCTCGGCCCCTCCCGGGGTGAGCTACACCTTC
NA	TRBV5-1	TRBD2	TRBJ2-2	CASSLASLSGGAAGELFF	TGCGCCAGCAGCTTGGCCAGTCTGAGCGGGGGGGCCGCCGGGGAGCTGTTTTTT
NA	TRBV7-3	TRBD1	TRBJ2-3	CASSLMTGGTDTQYF	TGTGCCAGCAGCTTAATGACAGGGGGCACAGATACGCAGTATTTT
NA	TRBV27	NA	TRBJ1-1	CASSPGQNTEAFF	TGTGCCAGCAGTCCGGGACAGAACACTGAAGCTTTCTTT
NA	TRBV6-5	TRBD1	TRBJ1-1	CASSTGGWGTEAFF	TGTGCCAGCAGCACAGGGGGTTGGGGCACTGAAGCTTTCTTT
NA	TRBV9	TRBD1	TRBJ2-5	CASNPTGGPETQYF	TGTGCCAGCAACCCGACAGGGGGCCCAGAGACCCAGTACTTC
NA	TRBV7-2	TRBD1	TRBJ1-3	CASSLTGTALNTIYF	TGTGCCAGCAGCTTAACCGGGACAGCCCTCAACACCATATATTTT
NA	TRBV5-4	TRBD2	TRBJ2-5	CASSLDGRTRGTQYF	TGTGCCAGCAGCTTGGACGGCAGGACTAGAGGGACCCAGTACTTC
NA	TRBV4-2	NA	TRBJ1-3	CASSQALSGNTIYF	TGTGCCAGCAGCCAAGCACTCTCTGGAAACACCATATATTTT
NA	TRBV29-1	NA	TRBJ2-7	CSVLYTGHRYEQYF	TGCAGCGTTTTATATACGGGACATCGCTACGAGCAGTACTTC
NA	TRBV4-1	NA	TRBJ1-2	CASSREGGYGYTF	TGCGCCAGCAGCCGAGAAGGGGGCTATGGCTACACCTTC
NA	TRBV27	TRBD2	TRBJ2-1	CASSSGGGNEQFF	TGTGCCAGCAGTTCCGGGGGGGGTAATGAGCAGTTCTTC
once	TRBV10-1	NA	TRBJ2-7	CASSEGGQRTYEQYF	TGCGCCAGCAGTGAGGGTGGACAGCGAACCTACGAGCAGTACTTC
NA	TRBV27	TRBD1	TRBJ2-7	CASSVTGIHEQYF	TGTGCCAGCAGTGTGACAGGGATCCACGAGCAGTACTTC
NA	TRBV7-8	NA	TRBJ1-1	CASSLSLDSTLNTEAFF	TGTGCCAGCAGCTTAAGCCTGGACAGTACCTTGAACACTGAAGCTTTCTTT
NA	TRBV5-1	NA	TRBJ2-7	CASSLNYEQYF	TGCGCCAGCAGCTTGAACTACGAGCAGTACTTC
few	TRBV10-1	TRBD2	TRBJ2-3	CASSESPSGGADTQYF	TGCGCCAGCAGTGAGTCGCCTAGCGGGGGAGCAGATACGCAGTATTTT
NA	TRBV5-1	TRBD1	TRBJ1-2	CASRALTGGVNGYTF	TGCGCCAGCAGGGCCCTAACAGGGGGCGTTAATGGCTACACCTTC
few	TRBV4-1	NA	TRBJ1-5	CASGREGKPQHF	TGCGCCAGCGGGCGAGAGGGAAAGCCCCAGCATTTT
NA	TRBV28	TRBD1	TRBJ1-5	CASSTNRGSQPQHF	TGTGCCAGCAGTACAAACAGGGGCAGTCAGCCCCAGCATTTT
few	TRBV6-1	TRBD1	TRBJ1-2	CASSGPTGNGYTF	TGTGCCAGCAGTGGACCGACAGGGAATGGCTACACCTTC
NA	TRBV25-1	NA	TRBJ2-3	CASSEYLPSEADTQYF	TGTGCCAGCAGTGAATATTTGCCCAGCGAGGCAGATACGCAGTATTTT
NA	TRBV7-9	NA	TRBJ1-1	CASSLGSGETEAFF	TGTGCCAGCAGCTTAGGGAGTGGGGAGACTGAAGCTTTCTTT
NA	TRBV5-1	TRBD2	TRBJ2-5	CASSPGARGGTVKTQYF	TGCGCCAGCAGCCCCGGGGCACGGGGGGGCACTGTAAAGACCCAGTACTTC
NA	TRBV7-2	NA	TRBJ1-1	CASSLGAVNTEAFF	TGTGCCAGCAGCTTAGGGGCTGTGAACACTGAAGCTTTCTTT
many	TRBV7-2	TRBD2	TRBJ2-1	CASSYSGGENNEQFF	TGTGCCAGCAGCTATAGCGGGGGGGAGAACAATGAGCAGTTCTTC
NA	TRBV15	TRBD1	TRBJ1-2	CATSRGQGNYGYTF	TGTGCCACCAGCCGCGGACAGGGAAACTATGGCTACACCTTC
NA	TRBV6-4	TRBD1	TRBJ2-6	CASTTGQGAGANVLTF	TGTGCCAGCACTACCGGACAGGGGGCTGGGGCCAACGTCCTGACTTTC
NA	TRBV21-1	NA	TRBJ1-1	CASSKWNGDTEAFF	TGTGCCAGCAGCAAGTGGAACGGGGACACTGAAGCTTTCTTT
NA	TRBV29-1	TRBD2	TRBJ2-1	CSVDGGPTSDAYNEQFF	TGCAGCGTTGATGGGGGGCCGACTAGCGACGCCTACAATGAGCAGTTCTTC
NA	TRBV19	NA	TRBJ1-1	CASSIDSAGMNTEAFF	TGTGCCAGTAGTATAGATTCGGCAGGGATGAACACTGAAGCTTTCTTT
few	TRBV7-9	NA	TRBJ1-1	CASSHGQILNTEAFF	TGTGCCAGCAGCCACGGACAGATATTGAACACTGAAGCTTTCTTT
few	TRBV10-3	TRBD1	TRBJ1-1	CAIKGQGTEAFF	TGTGCCATTAAAGGACAGGGGACTGAAGCTTTCTTT
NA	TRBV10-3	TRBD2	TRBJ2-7	CAISELAGGTYEQYF	TGTGCCATCAGTGAGCTAGCGGGGGGGACCTACGAGCAGTACTTC
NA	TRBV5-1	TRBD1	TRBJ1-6	CASSPMPGQGNSPLHF	TGCGCCAGCAGCCCAATGCCGGGACAGGGGAATTCACCCCTCCACTTT
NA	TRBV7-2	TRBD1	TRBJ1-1	CASSSDRLDTEAFF	TGTGCCAGCAGCTCGGACAGGTTGGACACTGAAGCTTTCTTT
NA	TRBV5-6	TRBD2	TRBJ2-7	CASSFSGGVYEQYF	TGTGCCAGCAGCTTTAGCGGGGGGGTCTACGAGCAGTACTTC
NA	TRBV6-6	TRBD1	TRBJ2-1	CASSYSDRRINEQFF	TGTGCCAGCAGTTACTCGGACAGGAGAATTAATGAGCAGTTCTTC
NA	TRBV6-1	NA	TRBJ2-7	CASSEWARAEQYF	TGTGCCAGCAGTGAATGGGCCAGGGCCGAGCAGTACTTC
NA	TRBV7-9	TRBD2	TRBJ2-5	CASSRLAGALGETQYF	TGTGCCAGCAGCCGACTAGCGGGGGCCCTCGGGGAGACCCAGTACTTC
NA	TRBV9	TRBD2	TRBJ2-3	CASSSSSGSTDTQYF	TGTGCCAGCAGCTCTTCTAGCGGGAGCACAGATACGCAGTATTTT
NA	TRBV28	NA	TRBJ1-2	CASSADSRYLNYGYTF	TGTGCCAGCAGCGCCGACAGTCGATATCTTAACTATGGCTACACCTTC